This T cell receptor beta chain was recorded in a study of blood T cell repertoires in COVID-19. Study details: Researchers got acute and convalescent COVID-19 samples from the United States, Italy and Spain. PBMCs, B-cell-depleted T cells, or T cells were the source of the cDNA or gDNA that made up the material.

In the authors' methods: Researchers report that nucleated cell counts were estimated from reference gene primer amplification. Profiling relied on immunoSEQ multiplex PCR, and the TCRdb table lists in-frame clones only, not all of them. The V and J calls and clone size are taken from that table; D and trimming were inferred from the DNA. Of over 20,000 clones listed, about 88% were seen once; the top ten hold over 9.5%. Trimming took off 5 bases at V and 5 bases at J, with 10 bases between the two ends. The CDR3 length is 14 residues. Germline CDR1 and CDR2: SGHTA and FQGTGA. What was sequenced was peripheral blood. The receptor was isolated from a man in his sixties or seventies with acute or convalescent COVID-19. The rearrangement joins TRBV7-3 to TRBJ1-6, with D possibly matching TRBD1 (6 bases). The CDR3, as DNA: TGTGCCAGCAGCCGAGGACAGCATAATTCACCCCTCCACTTT. Translated: CASSRGQHNSPLHF. The full variable domain, its missing parts supplied by reference TRBV7-3 and TRBJ1-6, is GAGVSQTPSNKVTEKGKYVELRCDPISGHTALYWYRQSLGQGPEFLIYFQGTGAADDSGLPNDRFFAVRPEGSVSTLKIQRTERGDSAVYLCASSRGQHNSPLHFGNGTRLTVT.